A single sample is the source of the 31 T cell receptor beta chains below, sequenced in a study of molecular identifiers for immune sequencing clone quantification. TCRdb re-derived calls from the PCR reads in MiXCR, one entry per CDR3 protein. This sample has over 85,000 distinct CDR3 sequences, with 21% found just once. Sequencing input: naive CD8+ T cells from blood, with Jurkat cell RNA spiked in. Stated subset: FACS-sorted CD8+CD4-CCR7+CD45RA+ naive T cells. These TCRs come from a human donor in good health. Some libraries in this study had Jurkat cell RNA spiked in.

This clonotype was counted many times. The CDR3 is CSAKAASYEQYF. For the CDR3, the DNA is TGCAGTGCTAAGGCGGCTTCCTACGAGCAGTACTTC. This chain connects TRBV20-1 to TRBJ2-7, with D uncertain. Germline V gene lookup returns CDR1 DFQATT and CDR2 SNEGSKA (reference sequence). The CDR3 covers 12 residues. Trimming left V 4 bases short and J 1 base short, with 8 bases between.

This clonotype was detected many times. The rearrangement joins TRBV4-2 to TRBJ2-3; D tentatively fits TRBD1 or TRBD2 (5 bases each). Germline V gene data show CDR1 as LGHNA and CDR2 as YNFKEQ. V was cut by 4 bases and J by 2 bases, with 13 bases left in between. CDR3 length: 15 amino acids. For the CDR3, the DNA is TGTGCCAGCAGCCCCCGAGGGACCATCACAGATACGCAGTATTTT. The encoded protein is CASSPRGTITDTQYF.

A note on this clonotype: This could be a read error, since a much larger clone is one nucleotide away. The V and J genes are TRBV25-1 and TRBJ2-2; D unresolved. The CDR3 runs 12 residues. The V gene lost 5 bases and the J gene lost 6 bases, with 7 bases spanning the gap. Germline V CDR1 and CDR2: MGHDK, SYGVNS. For the CDR3, the DNA is TGTGCCAGCAGTTACTTCCCCGGGGAGCTGTTTTTT. Protein: CASSYFPGELFF.

The chain uses TRBV18 and TRBJ1-3, with TRBD1 matching over 11 bases. In germline, CDR1 is KGHSH, CDR2 LQKENI. This CDR3 comprises 18 residues. V shed 2 bases and J 2 bases; nucleotides not matched to a gene: 8. For the CDR3, the DNA is TGTGCCAGCTCACCAGCCCTCCGGGACAGGGGGACTGGAAACACCATATATTTT. Its translation: CASSPALRDRGTGNTIYF.

To note about this clonotype: Just one base apart from a much larger clone, this may be a read error. Without the conserved terminal phenylalanine or tryptophan, this CDR3 likely stems from a read error. The V call is TRBV29-1, the J call TRBJ1-1, with a possible D match to TRBD1 (5 bases). CDR1 is SQVTM, CDR2 ANQGSEA, per germline. This CDR3 contains 14 residues. Trimming left V 6 bases short and J 5 bases short, with 19 bases between. The CDR3 loop is CSVEPRGANTEAFL. CDR3 coding DNA: TGCAGCGTGGAACCAAGAGGGGCGAATACTGAAGCTTTCCTT.

Details on this clonotype: Just one base apart from a much larger clone, this may be a read error. This chain connects TRBV28 to TRBJ2-7; possible D gene TRBD2, 5 bases. Per the germline V gene, CDR1 is MDHEN and CDR2 is SYDVKM. The length of the CDR3 is 17 residues. Deletions cut 3 bases from V and 2 bases from J, with 20 bases between. The CDR3 DNA sequence: TGTGCCAGCAGTTTGTATGCCGGGAAAGAAAGGACCTACGAGCAGTACTTC. Translating it yields CASSLYAGKERTYEQYF.

About this clonotype: This could be a read error, since a much larger clone is one nucleotide away. The chain couples TRBV28 to TRBJ2-5; no definite D call. The length of the CDR3 is 14 residues. The V and J ends lost 5 bases and 4 bases respectively, with 14 bases between them. Germline loops: CDR1 MDHEN, CDR2 SYDVKM. The CDR3 nucleotides are TGTGCCAGCAGTCGAAGGTTGCTTCCAGAGACCCAGTACTTC. Its protein product is CASSRRLLPETQYF. The full variable domain, its missing parts supplied by reference TRBV28 and TRBJ2-5, is DVKVTQSSRYLVKRTGEKVFLECVQDMDHENMFWYRQDPGLGLRLIYFSYDVKMKEKGDIPEGYSVSREKKERFSLILESASTNQTSMYLCASSRRLLPETQYFGPGTRLLVL.

This clonotype was observed once. A much larger clone sits a single nucleotide away, making a read error possible. The conserved phenylalanine or tryptophan is not found at the CDR3 terminus, so this likely reflects a read error. The CDR3 DNA reads TGTGCCAGCAGCTCGTGGACAGGGGACCCCTACGAGCAGTACCTC. Protein: CASSSWTGDPYEQYL. This chain connects TRBV5-3 to TRBJ2-7, with 9 bases identical to TRBD1. TRBV5-3 qualifies as an ORF whose function is uncertain. The CDR3 length is 15 residues.

This clonotype was detected a few times. The V gene is TRBV29-1, the J gene TRBJ2-7, with TRBD2 matching over 12 bases. Germline V gives CDR1 SQVTM, CDR2 ANQGSEA. This CDR3 comprises 14 residues. Trimming at V came to 6 bases and at J to 0 bases, leaving 3 bases not matched to a gene. The CDR3 DNA reads as TGCAGCGTGGAACTAGCGGGGGGCTCCTACGAGCAGTACTTC. Protein product: CSVELAGGSYEQYF.

Comments on this clonotype: A much larger clone sits a single nucleotide away, making a read error possible. V usage is TRBV13 and J usage is TRBJ2-1; 8 bases align to TRBD1. Germline trimming cut 8 bases from V and 6 bases from J; bases unmatched to any gene: 9. CDR1 and CDR2 from the germline V gene are PRHDT and FYEKMQ (reference sequence). This CDR3 has 14 residues. CDR3 region: CASGTWDRPNEQFF. The DNA of the CDR3 is TGTGCCAGCGGCACATGGGACAGGCCCAATGAGCAGTTCTTC.

The chain is built from TRBV10-3 and TRBJ2-7; 7 positions match TRBD1. The V gene's germline CDR1 is ENHRY and CDR2 SYGVKD. V was clipped by 2 bases and J by 5 bases; unmatched bases: 0. CDR3 length: 12 amino acids. This CDR3 reads CAISEDRDEQYF. DNA of the CDR3: TGTGCCATCAGTGAGGACAGGGACGAGCAGTACTTC.

The chain links TRBV27 to TRBJ2-7, with TRBD1 matching 7 bases. V lost 2 bases and J lost 6; bases outside the gene matches: 4. The CDR3 is 13 amino acids. From germline, CDR1 is MNHEY and CDR2 SMNVEV (reference sequence). DNA of the CDR3: TGTGCCAGCAGTTTAAGACAGGGCTGCGAGCAGTACTTC. Amino acids: CASSLRQGCEQYF.

This clonotype came up many times. The rearrangement uses TRBV20-1 and TRBJ2-7; the D call may be TRBD1 or TRBD2 (6 bases each). Trimming took off 1 base at V and 5 bases at J, with 18 bases between the two ends. The germline V gene encodes CDR1 DFQATT and CDR2 SNEGSKA (reference sequence). The CDR3 extends over 15 amino acids. CDR3 DNA sequence: TGCAGTGCTAGAGTATTCGGGGGCTCCGCCCACGAGCAGTACTTC. This sequence encodes CSARVFGGSAHEQYF.

This clonotype was found many times. The chain links TRBV4-3 to TRBJ1-1; 7 nucleotides agree with TRBD1. Germline CDR1 reads LGHNA; CDR2 reads YSLEER. The ends lost 2 bases at V and 7 bases at J; junction bases unmatched: 7. The CDR3 length is 14 residues. CDR3 in amino acids: CASSQIKGTDEAFF. In DNA, the CDR3 is TGCGCCAGCAGCCAAATCAAGGGGACAGATGAAGCTTTCTTT.

This clonotype has at least ten counts. This chain joins TRBV6-5 and TRBJ2-7; unclear D gene. Trimming removed 6 bases at V and 3 bases at J, with 15 bases between. The CDR3 is made up of 14 amino acids. Germline V lookup: CDR1 MNHEY, CDR2 SVGAGI. The DNA for the CDR3 is TGTGCCAGCAGCCCGGCGGTTTCACTCTACGAGCAGTACTTC. Protein product: CASSPAVSLYEQYF.

This clonotype was picked up many times. V usage is TRBV7-2 and J usage is TRBJ2-2; D remains ambiguous. The CDR3 has 13 residues. The germline gives CDR1 SGHTA, CDR2 FQGNSA. V gave up 5 bases and J gave up 6 bases, with 10 bases separating them. CDR3 sequence (DNA): TGTGCCAGCAGCCTACTATTTCCCGGGGAGCTGTTTTTT. Translating it yields CASSLLFPGELFF.

This clonotype was seen more than once but under ten times. The rearrangement uses TRBV21-1 and TRBJ2-4; TRBD1, as called in the table, went unchecked against the DNA. TRBV21-1 is reported as a pseudogene. The CDR3 extends over 15 amino acids. The CDR3, as DNA: TGTGCCAGCGGATTCCACAGGGGTACCAAAAACATTCAGTACTTC. Amino acids: CASGFHRGTKNIQYF.

This clonotype showed up many times. The chain carries TRBV2 and TRBJ1-5, with D tentatively TRBD1 (6 bases). The CDR3 length is 15 residues. Germline assignment: CDR1 SNHLY and CDR2 FYNNEI. Trimming removed 3 bases at V and 6 bases at J, with 15 bases between. CDR3 nucleotide sequence: TGTGCCAGCAGTGACCCCGACCAGGGGATTCAGCCCCAGCATTTT. Encoded protein: CASSDPDQGIQPQHF.

This clonotype was observed many times. The chain couples TRBV14 to TRBJ2-4; D is unresolved. Trimming took 0 bases from V and 8 from J, leaving 14 bases between them. This CDR3 is 15 amino acids long. Germline loops: CDR1 SGHDN, CDR2 FVKESK. DNA of the CDR3: TGTGCCAGCAGCCAAGATCCCTCCGGCCGGGACATTCAGTACTTC. It translates to CASSQDPSGRDIQYF.

Comments on this clonotype: It may be a read error: a sequence one base away is much more abundant. V usage is TRBV2 and J usage is TRBJ1-1; tentatively, D is TRBD1 (5 bases). The CDR3 runs 14 residues. Germline V gene lookup returns CDR1 SNHLY and CDR2 FYNNEI. Deletions cut 3 bases from V and 4 bases from J, with 12 bases between. Here the CDR3 reads CASSDAGGFTEAFF. The CDR3 nucleotides read TGTGCCAGCAGTGACGCCGGGGGTTTCACTGAAGCTTTCTTT.

The chain joins TRBV20-1 to TRBJ2-2, with 11 bases identical to TRBD2. The CDR3 consists of 16 residues. From germline, CDR1 is DFQATT and CDR2 SNEGSKA (reference sequence). After removal of 2 bases from V and 6 bases from J, the junction contained 8 bases not matched to a gene. The DNA of the CDR3 is TGCAGTGCTAGAACCATTAGCGGGAGGGCCCCCGGGGAGCTGTTTTTT. It codes for CSARTISGRAPGELFF.

The J gene is TRBJ2-1, the V gene TRBV9; TRBD2 matches at 8 bases. The germline V gene encodes CDR1 SGDLS and CDR2 YYNGEE. This CDR3 has 14 amino acids. The V and J ends lost 4 bases and 4 bases, in that order; junction bases with no gene match: 4. In nucleotides, the CDR3 is TGTGCCAGCAGCCAGCGGGAGAGTTACAATGAGCAGTTCTTC. Translated, it gives CASSQRESYNEQFF. Drawing the rest from reference TRBV9 and TRBJ2-1, the complete variable domain is DSGVTQTPKHLITATGQRVTLRCSPRSGDLSVYWYQQSLDQGLQFLIQYYNGEERAKGNILERFSAQQFPDLHSELNLSSLELGDSALYFCASSQRESYNEQFFGPGTRLTVL.

In regard to this clonotype: This may come from a read error, since a much larger clone is one base off. The chain is built from TRBV5-6 and TRBJ1-1, with 10 nucleotides matching TRBD1. The CDR3 extends over 17 amino acids. CDR1 is SGHDT, CDR2 YYEEEE, per germline. CDR3 sequence reads: CAGSYRQGAYDSTEAFF. For the CDR3, the DNA is TGTGCCGGCAGCTACCGACAGGGGGCTTATGATAGCACTGAAGCTTTCTTT.

This clonotype was picked up many times. This sequence joins TRBV6-6 and TRBJ1-5, with D tentatively TRBD1 (6 bases). This CDR3 is 16 amino acids long. Trimming shortened V by 2 bases and J by 7 bases, and 18 bases separated the two germline ends. Germline CDR1 reads MNHNY; CDR2 reads SVGAGI (reference sequence). The CDR3 here is CASSYHGQPSDQPQHF. CDR3 coding DNA: TGTGCCAGCAGTTACCACGGACAGCCGAGCGACCAGCCCCAGCATTTT.

This clonotype appeared a single time. A much larger clone differs from this one at a single base, so this may be a read error. The V call is TRBV19, the J call TRBJ2-7; D is possibly TRBD1 or TRBD2 (6 bases each). V gave up 8 bases and J gave up 5 bases, with 22 bases separating them. Germline CDR1 and CDR2: LNHDA and SQIVND (reference sequence). The length of the CDR3 is 15 residues. Written as DNA, the CDR3 is TGTGCCAGTGCCCTGGGCTCACGGGGGCCCCACGAGCAGTACTTC. The encoded protein is CASALGSRGPHEQYF.

This clonotype was found a few times. The chain links TRBV29-1 to TRBJ2-7; D gene unclear. CDR1 is SQVTM and CDR2 is ANQGSEA in the germline V gene. Trimming took off 3 bases at V and 2 bases at J, with 14 bases between the two ends. The CDR3 contains 14 residues. CDR3 coding DNA: TGCAGCGTTGACAATCGAGAGGAGCCCTACGAGCAGTACTTC. Its protein is CSVDNREEPYEQYF.

This clonotype has just a few counts. The chain carries TRBV13 and TRBJ2-7, with 9 bases fitting TRBD1. V lost 5 bases to trimming and J lost 3 bases; unmatched junction nucleotides: 8. CDR1 and CDR2 from the germline V gene are PRHDT and FYEKMQ (reference sequence). The CDR3 spans 15 residues. For the CDR3, the DNA is TGTGCCAGCAGCCCTAAGGGACAGGGTCACTACGAGCAGTACTTC. Translating it yields CASSPKGQGHYEQYF. Based on the CDR3 plus reference TRBV13 and TRBJ2-7, the full variable domain is AAGVIQSPRHLIKEKRETATLKCYPIPRHDTVYWYQQGPGQDPQFLISFYEKMQSDKGSIPDRFSAQQFSDYHSELNMSSLELGDSALYFCASSPKGQGHYEQYFGPGTRLTVT.

This clonotype has ten or more counts. This chain links TRBV7-9 with TRBJ2-2; D may be TRBD1 (6 bases). V was clipped by 3 bases and J by 0 bases, with 14 bases between them. Per the germline V gene, CDR1 is SEHNR and CDR2 is FQNEAQ (reference sequence). The CDR3 loop spans 17 amino acids. CDR3 DNA sequence: TGTGCCAGCAGCTTTAGTCCGGGACAAACGAACACCGGGGAGCTGTTTTTT. Protein product: CASSFSPGQTNTGELFF.

This clonotype was seen repeatedly, ten times or more. The chain has TRBV7-2 and TRBJ2-4, with TRBD2 as a possible D gene (6 bases). The CDR3 extends over 16 amino acids. Between the trimmed V and J ends, which lost 1 base and 5 bases, there was a span of 15 bases. The V gene's germline CDR1 is SGHTA and CDR2 FQGNSA. CDR3 protein: CASSLEEGLWENIQYF. The CDR3 DNA sequence: TGTGCCAGCAGCTTAGAGGAGGGGCTATGGGAAAACATTCAGTACTTC.

This clonotype showed up many times. The V gene is TRBV5-1, the J gene TRBJ1-1; 9 bases agree with TRBD1. The germline V gene has CDR1 SGHRS and CDR2 YFSETQ. J lost 3 bases, V lost 4 bases, and 13 bases had no gene match. The CDR3 consists of 17 residues. The CDR3 DNA sequence: TGCGCCAGCAGCGTACCGGGACAGGGTTTTTTGGACACTGAAGCTTTCTTT. This sequence encodes CASSVPGQGFLDTEAFF.

This rearrangement joins TRBV7-9 to TRBJ1-1; the D gene is possibly TRBD1 (5 bases). V lost 8 bases to trimming and J lost 8 bases, with 9 bases between them. CDR3 length: 10 amino acids. The V gene's germline CDR1 is SEHNR and CDR2 FQNEAQ (reference sequence). This CDR3 reads CASGGEEAFF. In nucleotides, the CDR3 is TGTGCCAGCGGGGGGGAAGAAGCTTTCTTT. The variable domain in full, with the rest retrieved from reference TRBV7-9 and TRBJ1-1, is DTGVSQNPRHKITKRGQNVTFRCDPISEHNRLYWYRQTLGQGPEFLTYFQNEAQLEKSRLLSDRFSAERPKGSFSTLEIQRTEQGDSAMYLCASGGEEAFFGQGTRLTVV.